This T cell receptor (beta chain) was sequenced during a study of blood T cell repertoires in COVID-19. Study summary: Specimens from acute and convalescent COVID-19 originated in the United States, Italy and Spain. The cDNA or gDNA used as material had been derived from T cells, B-cell-depleted T cells, or PBMCs.

Authors' data handling: Amplification of reference gene primers provided the estimated nucleated cell counts. The table came from immunoSEQ multiplex PCR; TCRdb's copy has only in-frame clones and leaves some out. V, J and clone size are taken as reported in that table, and D and trimming were inferred from the DNA itself. The table shows about 200,000 clones, with roughly 86% occurring only once. The J segment lost 7 bases and the V segment lost 0 bases, leaving 6 bases of the junction unmatched. Germline V gene data show CDR1 as MGHRA and CDR2 as YSYEKL. This CDR3 comprises 15 residues. The TCR was taken from a woman in her thirties or forties with acute or convalescent COVID-19. The material sequenced was peripheral blood. The chain couples TRBV4-1 to TRBJ2-1; 7 nucleotides align to TRBD1. CDR3 DNA sequence: TGCGCCAGCAGCCAAGATAAGGACAGGATGAATGAGCAGTTCTTC. Protein sequence: CASSQDKDRMNEQFF.